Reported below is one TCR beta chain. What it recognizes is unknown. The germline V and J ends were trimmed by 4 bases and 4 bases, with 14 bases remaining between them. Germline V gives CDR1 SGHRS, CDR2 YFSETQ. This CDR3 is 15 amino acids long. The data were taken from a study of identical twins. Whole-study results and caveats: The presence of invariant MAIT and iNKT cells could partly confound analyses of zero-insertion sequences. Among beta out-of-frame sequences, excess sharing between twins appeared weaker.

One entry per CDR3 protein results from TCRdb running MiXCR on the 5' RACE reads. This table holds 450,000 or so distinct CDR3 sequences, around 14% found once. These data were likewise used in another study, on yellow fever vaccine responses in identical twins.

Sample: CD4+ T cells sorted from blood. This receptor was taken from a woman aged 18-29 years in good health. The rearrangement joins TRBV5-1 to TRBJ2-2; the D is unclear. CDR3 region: CASSPSSHGTGELFF. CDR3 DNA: TGCGCCAGCAGCCCCTCCAGCCACGGCACCGGGGAGCTGTTTTTT.